This T cell receptor (beta chain) was documented in a study of T cell changes during pregnancy in multiple sclerosis. The germline CDR1 and CDR2 sequences are DFQATT and SNEGSKA (reference sequence). The CDR3 contains 11 residues. V was cut by 3 bases and J by 8 bases, with 8 bases left in between. The protocol was immunoSEQ multiplex PCR, while the TCRdb copy is restricted to in-frame clones and leaves out a portion. The data show tens of thousands of clones, with 92% seen just once and around 5% held by the top ten. The sample holds a few counts of this clone. This sample comprised peripheral blood, obtained in the first trimester of pregnancy. The sequence derives from a female donor in good health, enrolled as a control in a pregnancy study. The rearrangement links TRBV20-1 to TRBJ2-1; D may be TRBD2 (5 bases). In nucleotides, the CDR3 is TGCAGTGCTAGGGAGGTCTATGAGCAGTTCTTC. Translating it yields CSAREVYEQFF.